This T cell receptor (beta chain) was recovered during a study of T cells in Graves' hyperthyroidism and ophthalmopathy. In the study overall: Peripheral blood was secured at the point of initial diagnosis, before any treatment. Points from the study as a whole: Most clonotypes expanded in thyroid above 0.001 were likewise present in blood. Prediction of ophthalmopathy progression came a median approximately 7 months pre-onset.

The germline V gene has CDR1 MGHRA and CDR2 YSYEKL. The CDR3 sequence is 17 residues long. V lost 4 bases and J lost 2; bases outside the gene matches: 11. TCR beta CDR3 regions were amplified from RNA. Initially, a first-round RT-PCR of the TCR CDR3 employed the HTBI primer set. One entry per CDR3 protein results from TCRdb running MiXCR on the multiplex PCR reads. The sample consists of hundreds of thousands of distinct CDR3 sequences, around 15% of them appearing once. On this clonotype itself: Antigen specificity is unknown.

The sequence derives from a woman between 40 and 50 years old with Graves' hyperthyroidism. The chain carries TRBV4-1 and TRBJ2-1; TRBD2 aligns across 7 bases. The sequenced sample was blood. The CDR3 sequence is CASSPGGRAEAYNEQFF. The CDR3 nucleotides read TGCGCCAGCAGCCCCGGAGGGAGGGCCGAGGCCTACAATGAGCAGTTCTTC.